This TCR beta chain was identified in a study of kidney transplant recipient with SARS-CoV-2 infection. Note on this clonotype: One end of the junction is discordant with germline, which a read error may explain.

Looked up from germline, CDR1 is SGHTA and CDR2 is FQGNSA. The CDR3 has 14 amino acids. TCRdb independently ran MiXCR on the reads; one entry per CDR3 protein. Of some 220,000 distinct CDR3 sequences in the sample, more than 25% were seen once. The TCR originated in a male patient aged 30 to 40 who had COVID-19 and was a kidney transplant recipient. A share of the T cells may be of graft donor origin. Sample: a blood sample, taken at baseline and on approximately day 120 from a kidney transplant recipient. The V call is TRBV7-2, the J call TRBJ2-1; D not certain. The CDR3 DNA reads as TGTGCCAGCAGCTTAGTGATGGCAGGCAATGAGCGGTTCTTC. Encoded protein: CASSLVMAGNERFF.